The 32 T cell receptor beta chains below come from one sample, sequenced in a study of identical twins. TCRdb re-analysed the 5' RACE reads in MiXCR, keeping a single row per CDR3 protein. The repertoire consists of some 710,000 distinct CDR3 sequences, with approximately 6% occurring once and the leading ten covering approximately 1.6%. Sample: naive T cells sorted from blood. All receptors come from a man aged 18 to 29 in good health.

This sequence joins TRBV7-9 and TRBJ2-1; D is unresolved. CDR3 length equals 14 residues. The germline V gene encodes CDR1 SEHNR and CDR2 FQNEAQ (reference sequence). The ends were cut back, 1 base at V and 16 bases at J, with 20 bases in the middle. CDR3 protein: CASSLEVGAQFPFF. CDR3 sequence (DNA): TGTGCCAGCAGCTTAGAGGTTGGCGCGCAGTTCCCCTTCTTC.

In its sample, this clonotype was seen a few times. The chain recombines TRBV24-1 with TRBJ2-5, with a weak D call TRBD1 (6 bases). The CDR3 has 14 amino acids. Trimming took 3 bases from V and 7 from J, leaving 14 bases between them. CDR1 is KGHDR, CDR2 SFDVKD, per germline. CDR3 in amino acids: CATSDEQGLGTQYF. In DNA form, the CDR3 reads TGTGCCACCAGTGATGAACAGGGTCTTGGGACCCAGTACTTC.

This clonotype appeared a few times. This chain uses TRBV7-6 with TRBJ2-1; TRBD1 is a possible D gene (5 bases). The length of the CDR3 is 17 residues. The germline CDR1 and CDR2 sequences are SGHVS and FNYEAQ. The germline V and J ends were trimmed by 8 bases and 1 base, with 21 bases remaining between them. In nucleotides, the CDR3 is TGTGCCAGCTCGCCAGGGTCCCCTTCCCCTTCCTACAATGAGCAGTTCTTC. Protein product: CASSPGSPSPSYNEQFF.

This clonotype was seen ten or more times. The CDR3 coding sequence is TGTGCCAGCACCACCGCTAGCGGGAGTTTAAATGAGCAGTTCTTC. It yields the protein CASTTASGSLNEQFF. The V and J genes are TRBV12-3 or TRBV12-4 and TRBJ2-1, with TRBD2 matching over 10 bases. The length of the CDR3 is 15 residues. The junction had 10 bases not matched to a gene; V was cut back by 7 bases and J by 7 bases.

This clonotype occurred many times. The V call is TRBV6-6, the J call TRBJ2-3, with TRBD1 as a possible D gene (5 bases). The CDR3 consists of 12 residues. V was pared by 5 bases and J by 6 bases, with 9 bases between. Germline V gives CDR1 MNHNY, CDR2 SVGAGI (reference sequence). DNA of the CDR3: TGTGCCAGCAGTGACAGTGGTGATACGCAGTATTTT. The encoded protein is CASSDSGDTQYF.

This clonotype came up many times. This chain uses TRBV10-3 with TRBJ2-3; 13 positions agree with TRBD2. Germline trimming cut 6 bases from V and 2 bases from J; bases unmatched to any gene: 11. Germline V lookup: CDR1 ENHRY, CDR2 SYGVKD. The CDR3 extends over 18 amino acids. CDR3 DNA: TGTGCCATCAGAGATACTAGCGGGAGGGCCGCGGACACAGATACGCAGTATTTT. Its translation is CAIRDTSGRAADTDTQYF.

This clonotype was recorded a few times. The gene calls are TRBV6-2 or TRBV6-3 and TRBJ2-5, with 8 bases fitting TRBD2. Losses at the gene ends were 7 bases for V and 5 bases for J; bases not matched to a gene: 9. This CDR3 spans 14 amino acids. CDR1 is MNHEY and CDR2 is SVGEGT in the germline V gene. CDR3 sequence: CASTTGGRRETQYF. CDR3 coding DNA: TGTGCCAGCACAACGGGGGGGAGAAGGGAGACCCAGTACTTC.

This clonotype turned up a few times. V is TRBV7-2 and J is TRBJ2-7; the match to TRBD2 covers 8 bases. J was trimmed by 7 bases and V by 4 bases; bases with no gene match: 12. The CDR3 loop spans 15 amino acids. Germline CDR1 and CDR2: SGHTA and FQGNSA. The CDR3 sequence is CASSSGTSLHVEQYF. CDR3 coding DNA: TGTGCCAGCAGCTCGGGGACTAGTTTGCATGTAGAGCAGTACTTC. Full variable domain (rest looked up from reference TRBV7-2 and TRBJ2-7): GAGVSQSPSNKVTEKGKDVELRCDPISGHTALYWYRQSLGQGLEFLIYFQGNSAPDKSGLPSDRFSAERTGGSVSTLTIQRTQQEDSAVYLCASSSGTSLHVEQYFGPGTRLTVT.

This clonotype was found many times. The chain recombines TRBV15 with TRBJ2-5; D possibly corresponds to TRBD2 (6 bases). V dropped 6 bases and J dropped 4 bases, with 12 bases sitting between them. Germline CDR1 reads LNHNV; CDR2 reads YYDKDF (reference sequence). The CDR3 has 13 amino acids. CDR3 DNA sequence: TGTGCCACCAGGGTGGGAGGAGGAGAGACCCAGTACTTC. Its translation: CATRVGGGETQYF.

A few counts support this clonotype. The rearrangement uses TRBV7-1 and TRBJ2-1; 16 nucleotides align to TRBD2. TRBV7-1 counts as an open reading frame of uncertain function. The trim removed 3 bases at V and 6 bases at J, leaving 20 bases unmatched. The CDR3 spans 22 residues. The CDR3 region is CASSSLTRHGTSGRVGINEQFF. Here the CDR3 DNA reads TGTGCCAGCAGCTCTCTAACGAGACATGGGACTAGCGGGAGGGTGGGTATCAATGAGCAGTTCTTC.

In its sample, this clonotype was seen many times. The chain employs TRBV9 and TRBJ2-1; 10 bases are shared with TRBD2. The germline V gene has CDR1 SGDLS and CDR2 YYNGEE. CDR3 length: 16 amino acids. V dropped 5 bases and J dropped 2; count of bases not matched to a gene: 7. In DNA, the CDR3 is TGTGCCAGCAGTCTAGCGGGAGAGGACCCCTACAATGAGCAGTTCTTC. Its protein is CASSLAGEDPYNEQFF.

This clonotype was observed many times. The V call is TRBV9, the J call TRBJ1-5; D remains unclear. Trimming took 4 bases from V and 1 from J, leaving 9 bases between them. Germline-derived CDR1 and CDR2 are SGDLS and YYNGEE. This CDR3 spans 14 amino acids. CDR3 nucleotide sequence: TGTGCCAGCAGCAGGTCGGGCAGCAATCAGCCCCAGCATTTT. Residues: CASSRSGSNQPQHF.

This clonotype was observed many times. DNA for the CDR3: TGTGCCAGCAGTCAGGGGATTACCCAATACAATGAGCAGTTCTTC. Its protein is CASSQGITQYNEQFF. The V call is TRBV12-3 or TRBV12-4, the J call TRBJ2-1, with D perhaps matching TRBD1 (6 bases). V was shortened by 5 bases and J by 4 bases, with 15 bases between the two germline ends. CDR3 length: 15 residues.

This clonotype was detected ten times or more. The chain links TRBV27 to TRBJ2-7; the match to TRBD2 covers 10 bases. Germline V gene sequence: CDR1 MNHEY, CDR2 SMNVEV (reference sequence). This CDR3 has 16 amino acids. The trim removed 0 bases at V and 6 bases at J, leaving 8 bases unmatched. This chain's CDR3 is CASSLSPSGSGREQYF. The CDR3 DNA reads as TGTGCCAGCAGTTTATCGCCTAGCGGGAGTGGTCGCGAGCAGTACTTC.

In this sample, this clonotype turned up many times. J is TRBJ2-7 and V is TRBV7-2, with TRBD2 identical over 12 bases. The V segment lost 5 bases and the J segment 3 bases; nucleotides outside the gene matches: 8. Germline CDR1 is SGHTA and CDR2 is FQGNSA. The CDR3 runs 16 residues. CDR3 bases: TGTGCCAGCAGCCCCTTCCAGACTAGCGGGGGCTACGAGCAGTACTTC. Residues: CASSPFQTSGGYEQYF.

This clonotype was detected many times. The gene calls are TRBV20-1 and TRBJ2-2; D may match TRBD1 or TRBD2 (5 bases each). This CDR3 spans 15 amino acids. The V and J ends lost 0 bases and 2 bases respectively, with 10 bases between them. CDR1 and CDR2 from the germline V gene are DFQATT and SNEGSKA (reference sequence). The chain's CDR3 is CSARDRDLNTGELFF. In nucleotides, the CDR3 is TGCAGTGCTAGAGACAGGGACCTCAACACCGGGGAGCTGTTTTTT.

This clonotype has a handful of counts. The gene calls are TRBV9 and TRBJ2-1; weak D call: TRBD2 (7 bases). The CDR3 spans 18 residues. V lost 0 bases and J lost 0, with 16 bases in between. CDR1 is SGDLS and CDR2 is YYNGEE in the germline V gene. CDR3 sequence: CASSVEGGPPTSYNEQFF. As DNA, the CDR3 is TGTGCCAGCAGCGTAGAGGGGGGGCCACCCACCTCCTACAATGAGCAGTTCTTC.

This clonotype occurred many times. This chain uses TRBV7-9 with TRBJ1-5; D gene ambiguous. V lost 1 base and J 6 bases, leaving 7 bases between the germline ends. Germline assignment: CDR1 SEHNR and CDR2 FQNEAQ (reference sequence). The CDR3 is 13 amino acids. This CDR3 is CASSLDPSQPQHF. In nucleotides, the CDR3 is TGTGCCAGCAGCTTAGATCCAAGTCAGCCCCAGCATTTT.

The chain has TRBV7-6 and TRBJ2-7; 11 bases line up with TRBD1. The CDR3 runs 15 residues. V lost 0 bases, J lost 5 bases, and 3 bases stayed unmatched. The germline V gene encodes CDR1 SGHVS and CDR2 FNYEAQ. CDR3 amino acids: CASSLAGQGGHEQYF. In nucleotides, the CDR3 is TGTGCCAGCAGCTTAGCGGGACAGGGGGGCCACGAGCAGTACTTC.

At least ten counts were recorded for this clonotype. V usage is TRBV4-1 and J usage is TRBJ2-1; D tentatively fits TRBD1 or TRBD2 (5 bases each). Between the trimmed V and J ends, which lost 7 bases and 9 bases, there was a span of 16 bases. Germline CDR1 MGHRA, CDR2 YSYEKL. The length of the CDR3 is 13 residues. The CDR3 spells CASNLPGTLEQFF. CDR3 nucleotide sequence: TGCGCCAGCAACCTACCCGGGACGCTTGAGCAGTTCTTC.

This clonotype has at least ten counts. The chain uses TRBV12-3 or TRBV12-4 and TRBJ2-1; 8 nucleotides line up with TRBD2. The CDR3 totals 18 residues. Trimming at V came to 0 bases and at J to 2 bases, leaving 9 bases not matched to a gene. CDR3: CASSLALADTSTYNEQFF. DNA for the CDR3: TGTGCCAGCAGTTTAGCACTAGCGGACACGTCTACCTACAATGAGCAGTTCTTC.

V usage is TRBV24-1 and J usage is TRBJ2-7; D is unresolved. Trimming removed 2 bases at V and 3 bases at J, with 7 bases between. The CDR3 spans 13 residues. Germline-derived CDR1 and CDR2 are KGHDR and SFDVKD. As DNA, the CDR3 is TGTGCCACCAGTGATTATGTGGACTACGAGCAGTACTTC. Residues: CATSDYVDYEQYF.

This clonotype has ten or more counts. This chain uses TRBV12-3 or TRBV12-4 with TRBJ2-7; tentatively, D is TRBD1 (6 bases). The V gene lost 6 bases and the J gene lost 2 bases, with 14 bases spanning the gap. This CDR3 has 14 amino acids. CDR3 loop: CASSGQTIAYEQYF. The DNA of the CDR3 is TGTGCCAGCAGCGGACAGACAATCGCCTACGAGCAGTACTTC.

This rearrangement joins TRBV20-1 to TRBJ2-1; 12 bases match TRBD1. The CDR3 covers 14 residues. Looked up from germline, CDR1 is DFQATT and CDR2 is SNEGSKA (reference sequence). V shed 3 bases, J shed 9 bases, and the junction held 6 bases outside the gene matches. Here the CDR3 reads CSARAGQGAGEQFF. Here the CDR3 DNA reads TGCAGTGCTAGGGCGGGACAGGGGGCGGGTGAGCAGTTCTTC.

This clonotype was seen at least ten times. The gene calls are TRBV2 and TRBJ2-7, with D possibly TRBD2 on 5 matching bases. The V end lost 3 bases, the J end lost 3 bases, and 9 bases lay between the germline ends. The V gene's germline CDR1 is SNHLY and CDR2 FYNNEI. The CDR3 contains 13 residues. The CDR3 DNA is TGTGCCAGCAGTGAGGAGGTCAGCTACGAGCAGTACGTC. This gives the protein CASSEEVSYEQYV.

This clonotype was detected a few times. The chain recombines TRBV7-6 with TRBJ2-1; tentatively, D is TRBD2 (6 bases). Germline lookup yields CDR1 SGHVS and CDR2 FNYEAQ. This CDR3 has 14 residues. The V gene lost 4 bases and the J gene lost 6 bases, with 13 bases spanning the gap. DNA of the CDR3: TGTGCCAGCAGCTCAGAAGGGACTGTCAATGAGCAGTTCTTC. It translates to CASSSEGTVNEQFF.

This clonotype showed up many times. The chain has TRBV25-1 and TRBJ2-1; D possibly uses TRBD1 or TRBD2 (5 bases each). Trimming took 3 bases from V and 8 from J, leaving 11 bases between them. CDR1 and CDR2 (germline): MGHDK, SYGVNS. This CDR3 contains 13 residues. DNA of the CDR3: TGTGCCAGCAGTGAGGTAAGGGGAGATGAGCAGTTCTTC. Its protein is CASSEVRGDEQFF.

This clonotype showed up many times. This chain uses TRBV18 with TRBJ2-7; no firm D call. The CDR3 totals 13 residues. Germline V CDR1 and CDR2: KGHSH, LQKENI. Trimming took 3 bases from V and 6 from J, leaving 12 bases between them. CDR3 amino acids: CASSPSVSREQYF. CDR3 bases: TGTGCCAGCTCACCCTCCGTATCCCGCGAGCAGTACTTC.

This clonotype has only a few counts. The V gene is TRBV27, the J gene TRBJ1-6; D possibly corresponds to TRBD1 (6 bases). Trimming pared 6 bases from V and 10 bases from J, leaving 16 bases between. The germline CDR1 and CDR2 sequences are MNHEY and SMNVEV (reference sequence). This CDR3 spans 14 amino acids. As DNA, the CDR3 is TGTGCCAGCAGCCTACGGGGGCAGAGCTCACCCCTCCACTTT. Protein sequence: CASSLRGQSSPLHF.

CDR3 sequence reads: CASMVREGLNEQFF. DNA for the CDR3: TGTGCCAGCATGGTGCGGGAGGGACTCAATGAGCAGTTCTTC. The chain has TRBV6-2 or TRBV6-3 and TRBJ2-1, with TRBD2 matching over 9 bases. The CDR3 is 14 amino acids. CDR1 and CDR2 from the germline V gene are MNHEY and SVGEGT. The V and J ends lost 7 bases and 6 bases, in that order; junction bases with no gene match: 7.

This clonotype was observed many times. The rearrangement links TRBV18 to TRBJ2-5, with 13 bases matching TRBD2. The germline V gene encodes CDR1 KGHSH and CDR2 LQKENI. This CDR3 region has 15 residues. V shed 2 bases and J 7 bases; nucleotides not matched to a gene: 4. The DNA of the CDR3 is TGTGCCAGCTCACCAGGGACTAGCGGGAAGGCGACCCAGTACTTC. Amino acids: CASSPGTSGKATQYF.

This clonotype showed up many times. The chain combines TRBV29-1 with TRBJ2-1; D is perhaps TRBD2 (5 bases). Trimming pared 7 bases from V and 2 bases from J, leaving 12 bases between. Germline V gene lookup returns CDR1 SQVTM and CDR2 ANQGSEA. The length of the CDR3 is 13 residues. In DNA, the CDR3 is TGCAGCGCCGAGGGCGGAGCCTACAATGAGCAGTTCTTC. This sequence encodes CSAEGGAYNEQFF.